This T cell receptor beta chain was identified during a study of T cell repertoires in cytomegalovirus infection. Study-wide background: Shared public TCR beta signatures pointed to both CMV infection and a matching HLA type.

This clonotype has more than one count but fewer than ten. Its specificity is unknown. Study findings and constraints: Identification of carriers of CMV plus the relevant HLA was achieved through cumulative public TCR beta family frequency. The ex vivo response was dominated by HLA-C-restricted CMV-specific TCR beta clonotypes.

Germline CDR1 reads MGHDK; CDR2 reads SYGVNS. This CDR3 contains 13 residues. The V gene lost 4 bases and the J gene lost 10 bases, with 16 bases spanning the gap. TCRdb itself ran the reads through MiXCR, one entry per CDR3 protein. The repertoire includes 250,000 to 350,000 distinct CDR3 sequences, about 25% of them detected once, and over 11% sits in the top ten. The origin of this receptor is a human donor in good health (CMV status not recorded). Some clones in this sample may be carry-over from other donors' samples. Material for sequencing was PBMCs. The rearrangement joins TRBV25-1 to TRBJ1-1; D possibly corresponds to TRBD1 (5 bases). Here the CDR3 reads CASSVKDNTGAFF. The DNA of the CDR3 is TGTGCCAGCAGTGTAAAGGACAATACGGGAGCTTTCTTT.